Each of the 11 T cell receptor beta chains below was sequenced from the same sample in a study of molecular identifiers for immune sequencing clone quantification. TCRdb reprocessed the PCR reads with MiXCR, giving one entry per CDR3 protein. This table has 550,000 to 750,000 distinct CDR3 sequences, just under 20% appearing once. The sample taken for sequencing was naive CD8+ T cells from blood, with Jurkat cell RNA spiked in. Subset specified: FACS-sorted CD8+CD4-CCR7+CD45RA+ naive T cells. These receptors originate from a human donor in good health. Some libraries in this study had Jurkat cell RNA spiked in.

Turning to this clonotype: Since a much larger clone is just one base distant, this may be a read error. The conserved final phenylalanine or tryptophan is absent from the CDR3, which likely points to a read error. This chain joins TRBV15 and TRBJ2-3; D may be TRBD2 (6 bases). The CDR3 sequence is 17 residues long. The V end was cut by 2 bases, the J end by 0 bases, with 15 bases between. Germline V gene lookup returns CDR1 LNHNV and CDR2 YYDKDF (reference sequence). The CDR3 reads CATSRPNSGPSTDTQYS. CDR3 DNA sequence: TGTGCCACCAGCAGACCTAATAGCGGACCTAGCACAGATACGCAGTATTCT.

The chain is built from TRBV7-9 and TRBJ2-2; TRBD1 aligns across 9 bases. This CDR3 has 17 residues. The V gene's germline CDR1 is SEHNR and CDR2 FQNEAQ (reference sequence). The V segment lost 3 bases and the J segment 2 bases; nucleotides outside the gene matches: 7. In DNA form, the CDR3 reads TGTGCCAGCAGCTTGGGACCGGGACAGGGTAACACCGGGGAGCTGTTTTTT. It codes for CASSLGPGQGNTGELFF.

The sample holds a few counts of this clonotype. V is TRBV15 and J is TRBJ1-4, with TRBD1 matching over 9 bases. The CDR3 length is 16 residues. J was trimmed by 3 bases and V by 2 bases; bases with no gene match: 4. In germline, CDR1 is LNHNV, CDR2 YYDKDF (reference sequence). CDR3 nucleotide sequence: TGTGCCACCAGCAGAACAGGGGGCATGGCTAATGAAAAACTGTTTTTT. Protein sequence: CATSRTGGMANEKLFF.

This clonotype was recorded at least ten times. The CDR3 bases are TGTGCCAGCAGTATCGTACCGGGGGACGGGAGCAATCAGCCCCAGCATTTT. Protein product: CASSIVPGDGSNQPQHF. The chain uses TRBV27 and TRBJ1-5; D might be TRBD1 (5 bases). V was pared by 5 bases and J by 1 base, with 18 bases between. Germline CDR1 MNHEY, CDR2 SMNVEV (reference sequence). The CDR3 sequence is 17 residues long.

Turning to this clonotype: A much larger clone differs by one base, so this may be a read error. The chain uses TRBV7-6 and TRBJ2-1, with D perhaps matching TRBD2 (5 bases). The CDR3 covers 11 residues. Germline V gives CDR1 SGHVS, CDR2 FNYEAQ. CDR3 amino acids: CASSFGNERFF. CDR3 bases: TGTGCCAGCAGTTTCGGGAATGAGCGGTTCTTC.

This clonotype was recorded many times. The chain links TRBV7-9 to TRBJ2-5, with D tentatively TRBD2 (5 bases). Trimming took 5 bases from V and 5 from J, leaving 15 bases between them. The CDR3 runs to 14 residues. Germline V gene lookup returns CDR1 SEHNR and CDR2 FQNEAQ (reference sequence). The chain's CDR3 is CASSRTTEGETQYF. In DNA, the CDR3 is TGTGCCAGCAGCCGAACTACCGAGGGCGAGACCCAGTACTTC.

The chain joins TRBV12-3 or TRBV12-4 to TRBJ2-7, with D unresolved. V was shortened by 6 bases and J by 2 bases, with 17 bases between the two germline ends. The length of the CDR3 is 15 residues. CDR3 bases: TGTGCCAGCAGCCTCGGACGCTTAGGCGCCTACGAGCAGTACTTC. This encodes CASSLGRLGAYEQYF.

Many counts were recorded for this clonotype. This chain uses TRBV2 with TRBJ2-6; D is tentatively TRBD1 or TRBD2 (5 bases each). CDR3 size: 16 residues. Germline V gene data show CDR1 as SNHLY and CDR2 as FYNNEI. V dropped 2 bases and J dropped 3 bases, with 11 bases sitting between them. The CDR3 DNA reads TGTGCCAGCAGTGAATTGGGGGTTCTTGGGGCCAACGTCCTGACTTTC. Translation gives CASSELGVLGANVLTF.

The chain couples TRBV27 to TRBJ1-1, with D possibly being TRBD1 (5 bases). The CDR3 is 14 residues long. V shed 5 bases and J shed 4 bases, with 14 bases lying between them. CDR1 is MNHEY and CDR2 is SMNVEV in the germline V gene (reference sequence). The DNA of the CDR3 is TGTGCCAGCAGTCTCCGGGACGCCCTCACTGAAGCTTTCTTT. Translation gives CASSLRDALTEAFF.

At least ten counts were recorded for this clonotype. The rearrangement uses TRBV7-6 and TRBJ2-5; 11 bases match TRBD2. CDR3 size: 17 residues. Germline V CDR1 and CDR2: SGHVS, FNYEAQ. The V and J ends lost 5 bases and 5 bases, in that order; junction bases with no gene match: 13. The CDR3 DNA reads as TGTGCCAGCAGCGGACGCGGGGGGACTAGCGGTATGGAGACCCAGTACTTC. Residues: CASSGRGGTSGMETQYF.

V gene TRBV20-1 combines with J gene TRBJ2-7; D may be TRBD2 (5 bases). The CDR3 spans 14 residues. From germline, CDR1 is DFQATT and CDR2 SNEGSKA (reference sequence). Trimming took off 3 bases at V and 0 bases at J, with 12 bases between the two ends. The CDR3 DNA reads TGCAGTGCTAGTACGAGACGGGGCTCCTACGAGCAGTACTTC. Protein product: CSASTRRGSYEQYF.